This T cell receptor (beta chain) was captured by sequencing in a study of response to subunit inactivated influenza vaccine. TCRdb reprocessed the RT-PCR reads via MiXCR and lists one record per CDR3 protein. The sample lists about 580,000 distinct CDR3 sequences, 14% occurring once. This clonotype was seen many times. Deletions cut 3 bases from V and 4 bases from J, with 14 bases between. The CDR3 loop spans 14 amino acids. Germline V gene sequence: CDR1 DFQATT, CDR2 SNEGSKA (reference sequence). The source material was PBMCs from blood, sampled less than 13 days after vaccination. The chain carries TRBV20-1 and TRBJ2-3, with D hard to call. The TCR was taken from a man aged 50-60 years who received an inactivated influenza vaccine. The CDR3 DNA is TGCAGTGCTAGTTTGGTCGTCGCGGCAGATACGCAGTATTTT. Translated, it gives CSASLVVAADTQYF.